This entry lists 27 T cell receptor beta chains sequenced from one sample in a study of CD8 T cells in Susac syndrome. With random hexamers, 0.5 to 1 ug RNA was reverse transcribed. A single record per CDR3 protein comes from TCRdb applying MiXCR to the immunoSEQ multiplex PCR reads. The repertoire holds around 220,000 distinct CDR3 sequences, with roughly 92% as singletons. Sequenced material: CD8+ T cells from PBMCs. These receptors were taken from a human donor with multiple sclerosis.

The chain recombines TRBV9 with TRBJ1-1; D possibly corresponds to TRBD1 (5 bases). V was pared by 0 bases and J by 0 bases, with 9 bases between. Germline V gene sequence: CDR1 SGDLS, CDR2 YYNGEE. The CDR3 totals 15 residues. The CDR3 protein is CASSVGGGVNTEAFF. CDR3 nucleotides: TGTGCCAGCAGCGTAGGCGGAGGGGTGAACACTGAAGCTTTCTTT.

The chain combines TRBV2 with TRBJ1-1, with 8 bases identical to TRBD1. The CDR3 extends over 16 amino acids. Trimming removed 2 bases from V and 4 bases from J; junction bases left unmatched: 9. Germline-derived CDR1 and CDR2 are SNHLY and FYNNEI. In DNA, the CDR3 is TGTGCCAGCAGTGAATTTTTCGTAGGACAGGGCACTGAAGCTTTCTTT. It translates to CASSEFFVGQGTEAFF.

The chain combines TRBV4-1 with TRBJ2-7; 7 nucleotides match TRBD2. The CDR3 totals 15 residues. After removal of 0 bases from V and 7 bases from J, the junction contained 9 bases not matched to a gene. Germline loops: CDR1 MGHRA, CDR2 YSYEKL. CDR3 protein: CASSQDPSAGVEQYF. The CDR3 bases are TGCGCCAGCAGCCAAGACCCGTCGGCGGGAGTTGAGCAGTACTTC.

The V gene is TRBV9, the J gene TRBJ2-1; D gene unclear. The CDR3 spans 11 residues. Trimming took off 3 bases at V and 10 bases at J, with 8 bases between the two ends. Germline CDR1 reads SGDLS; CDR2 reads YYNGEE. CDR3 sequence: CASSDGEEQFF. DNA for the CDR3: TGTGCCAGCAGCGACGGCGAGGAGCAGTTCTTC.

The chain uses TRBV29-1 and TRBJ1-1; D is perhaps TRBD1 (5 bases). The CDR3 consists of 13 residues. Trimming removed 7 bases at V and 7 bases at J, with 19 bases between. The germline V gene encodes CDR1 SQVTM and CDR2 ANQGSEA. The CDR3 is CSGTTGAPGEAFF. The DNA for the CDR3 is TGCAGCGGCACTACCGGGGCCCCCGGTGAAGCTTTCTTT.

This sequence joins TRBV5-4 and TRBJ2-2; D may match TRBD1 or TRBD2 (6 bases each). Per germline, CDR1 SGHNT and CDR2 YYREEE (reference sequence). The CDR3 contains 13 residues. V was cut by 7 bases and J by 5 bases, with 12 bases left in between. The CDR3 is CASCIGGTGELFF. For the CDR3, the DNA is TGTGCCAGCTGCATAGGGGGGACCGGGGAGCTGTTTTTT.

The J gene is TRBJ2-5, the V gene TRBV9; no clear D gene. The CDR3 sequence is 15 residues long. The V end was cut by 1 base, the J end by 1 base, with 11 bases between. The germline CDR1 and CDR2 sequences are SGDLS and YYNGEE. This CDR3 reads CASSVNGNSQETQYF. DNA for the CDR3: TGTGCCAGCAGCGTAAACGGAAACTCCCAAGAGACCCAGTACTTC.

This chain links TRBV3-1 with TRBJ2-1; 8 bases match TRBD2. The CDR3 length is 19 residues. CDR1 LGHDT and CDR2 YNNKEL come from the germline V gene (reference sequence). V shed 0 bases and J 8 bases; nucleotides not matched to a gene: 18. CDR3 bases: TGTGCCAGCAGCCAAGATGACGGCCCTCGGGGGGGTGGGCCGCATGAGCAGTTCTTC. Encoded protein: CASSQDDGPRGGGPHEQFF.

The V gene is TRBV6-2 or TRBV6-3, the J gene TRBJ2-1; 8 bases match TRBD2. The V gene end was trimmed by 0 bases and the J gene end by 6 bases; junction bases not matched to a gene: 7. Germline values: CDR1 MNHEY, CDR2 SVGEGT. There are 16 residues in the CDR3. CDR3 amino acids: CASSYSGSGITNEQFF. The CDR3 DNA is TGTGCCAGCAGTTACTCGGGTAGCGGGATTACCAATGAGCAGTTCTTC.

The chain joins TRBV6-2 or TRBV6-3 to TRBJ2-4; TRBD2 is a possible D gene (6 bases). The germline V gene has CDR1 MNHEY and CDR2 SVGEGT. The CDR3 consists of 16 residues. The V and J ends lost 3 bases and 7 bases respectively, with 19 bases between them. The CDR3 bases are TGTGCCAGCAGTTATTCTGGGGCGGGGAGATTGAACATTCAGTACTTC. As protein: CASSYSGAGRLNIQYF.

The chain recombines TRBV5-1 with TRBJ1-1; D not resolved. Germline V CDR1 and CDR2: SGHRS, YFSETQ. The CDR3 has 16 residues. Trimming removed 0 bases from V and 3 bases from J, with 15 bases in between. Here the CDR3 reads CASSLGHRGYDTEAFF. The CDR3 DNA follows: TGCGCCAGCAGCTTGGGACACCGAGGATATGACACTGAAGCTTTCTTT.

This chain links TRBV20-1 with TRBJ2-7; either TRBD1 or TRBD2 may fit D (5 bases each). V lost 3 bases, J lost 0 bases, and 15 bases lay in between. Germline-derived CDR1 and CDR2 are DFQATT and SNEGSKA (reference sequence). The CDR3 consists of 15 residues. The CDR3 sequence is CSARGEQGPSYEQYF. CDR3 sequence (DNA): TGCAGTGCTAGGGGGGAGCAGGGACCCTCCTACGAGCAGTACTTC.

This sequence joins TRBV6-2 or TRBV6-3 and TRBJ1-1; D call uncertain. This CDR3 is 14 amino acids long. Germline V gene data show CDR1 as MNHEY and CDR2 as SVGEGT. The V end lost 5 bases, the J end lost 3 bases, and 13 bases lay between the germline ends. The CDR3 region is CASSPLDDYTEAFF. In nucleotides, the CDR3 is TGTGCCAGCAGTCCATTGGACGACTACACTGAAGCTTTCTTT.

The rearrangement links TRBV6-2 or TRBV6-3 to TRBJ2-7; possibly TRBD1 for D (5 bases). This CDR3 comprises 14 residues. Germline values: CDR1 MNHEY, CDR2 SVGEGT. V lost 4 bases and J lost 6, with 16 bases in between. The DNA of the CDR3 is TGTGCCAGCAGTTTGGACATTTTACTGTTCGAGCAGTACTTC. As protein: CASSLDILLFEQYF.

The chain recombines TRBV19 with TRBJ2-7; D is unresolved. V lost 3 bases and J lost 4, with 13 bases in between. Looked up from germline, CDR1 is LNHDA and CDR2 is SQIVND (reference sequence). This CDR3 is 14 amino acids long. CDR3 loop: CASSMSTSGYEQYF. In DNA, the CDR3 is TGTGCCAGTAGTATGTCCACCTCTGGGTACGAGCAGTACTTC.

This clonotype is a singleton in its sample. The chain combines TRBV4-1 with TRBJ2-1, with 8 bases lining up with TRBD2. This CDR3 region has 16 residues. Germline V gives CDR1 MGHRA, CDR2 YSYEKL. The J segment lost 2 bases and the V segment lost 1 base, leaving 4 bases of the junction unmatched. The CDR3 DNA follows: TGCGCCAGCAGCCAAGCCGGGACTAGGCCCTACAATGAGCAGTTCTTC. Encoded protein: CASSQAGTRPYNEQFF.

The chain joins TRBV4-3 to TRBJ2-5; 9 bases map to TRBD2. Germline V gene data show CDR1 as LGHNA and CDR2 as YSLEER. J gave up 6 bases and V 0 bases, and 14 bases lay outside the gene matches. The CDR3 sequence is 18 residues long. CDR3 amino acids: CASSQDRSVAGVQQTQYF. The CDR3 DNA sequence: TGCGCCAGCAGCCAAGATCGATCCGTAGCGGGAGTTCAACAGACCCAGTACTTC.

This rearrangement joins TRBV12-3 or TRBV12-4 to TRBJ2-1; maybe TRBD1 (5 bases). V was pared by 8 bases and J by 13 bases, with 12 bases between. The CDR3 spans 10 residues. CDR3 DNA sequence: TGTGCCAGCTCCCCAGGGTGTCAGTTCTTC. This translates into CASSPGCQFF.

The rearrangement joins TRBV12-3 or TRBV12-4 to TRBJ2-5, with D unresolved. V gave up 6 bases and J gave up 3 bases, with 11 bases separating them. CDR3 size: 13 residues. The CDR3 DNA follows: TGTGCCAGCAGATGGGTATCGGAAGAGACCCAGTACTTC. Encoded protein: CASRWVSEETQYF.

The genes are TRBV7-6 and TRBJ1-5, with D possibly being TRBD1 (6 bases). CDR3 length: 14 amino acids. Germline V gene sequence: CDR1 SGHVS, CDR2 FNYEAQ. The germline V and J ends were trimmed by 5 bases and 3 bases, with 11 bases remaining between them. The CDR3 spells CASSPGQLNQPQHF. In nucleotides, the CDR3 is TGTGCCAGCAGCCCCGGACAGCTCAATCAGCCCCAGCATTTT.

J is TRBJ1-5 and V is TRBV9; no clear D gene. CDR1 is SGDLS and CDR2 is YYNGEE in the germline V gene. The CDR3 length is 15 residues. With 4 bases removed from V and 5 bases from J, the gap between germline ends came to 16 bases. The chain's CDR3 is CASSPEGNQDQPQHF. In nucleotides, the CDR3 is TGTGCCAGCAGCCCCGAGGGAAATCAAGATCAGCCCCAGCATTTT.

This clonotype showed up just a few times. The chain has TRBV6-1 and TRBJ2-3; possibly TRBD2 for D (5 bases). The CDR3 has 15 amino acids. Germline V CDR1 and CDR2: MNHNS, SASEGT. Trimming shortened V by 7 bases and J by 3 bases, and 17 bases separated the two germline ends. CDR3 protein: CASTQIGLTTDTQYF. The CDR3 DNA follows: TGTGCCAGCACCCAAATCGGACTTACAACAGATACGCAGTATTTT.

This sequence joins TRBV19 and TRBJ2-3; 7 positions agree with TRBD1. The germline gives CDR1 LNHDA, CDR2 SQIVND (reference sequence). J gave up 7 bases and V 8 bases, and 12 bases lay outside the gene matches. This CDR3 is built from 14 residues. CDR3 amino acids: CASHRDSRQNTQYF. In DNA, the CDR3 is TGTGCCAGTCATCGGGACAGCCGCCAGAATACGCAGTATTTT.

The chain couples TRBV13 to TRBJ2-7, with 10 bases aligning to TRBD2. From germline, CDR1 is PRHDT and CDR2 FYEKMQ (reference sequence). After removal of 4 bases from V and 5 bases from J, the junction contained 5 bases not matched to a gene. The CDR3 is 14 residues long. In DNA form, the CDR3 reads TGTGCCAGCAGCTCAGCGGGAGGGCTCCACGAGCAGTACTTC. Amino acids: CASSSAGGLHEQYF.

The chain links TRBV2 to TRBJ2-7; D gene uncertain. The CDR3 loop spans 15 amino acids. The germline V gene has CDR1 SNHLY and CDR2 FYNNEI. Trimming pared 3 bases from V and 2 bases from J, leaving 14 bases between. This chain's CDR3 is CASSEYARSTYEQYF. In nucleotides, the CDR3 is TGTGCCAGCAGTGAGTACGCAAGGTCAACCTACGAGCAGTACTTC.

The chain employs TRBV20-1 and TRBJ2-2; D is unclear. Germline V gene lookup returns CDR1 DFQATT and CDR2 SNEGSKA (reference sequence). V was shortened by 1 base and J by 1 base, with 7 bases between the two germline ends. This CDR3 has 14 residues. The CDR3 DNA reads as TGCAGTGCTAGAGGGACCGAGAACACCGGGGAGCTGTTTTTT. Protein sequence: CSARGTENTGELFF.

The CDR3 nucleotides read TGTGCCAGCAGCTCCGTCGGGACTAGCGAGTACGAGCAGTACTTC. Its translation is CASSSVGTSEYEQYF. The V and J genes are TRBV13 and TRBJ2-7; 10 positions match TRBD2. Per the germline V gene, CDR1 is PRHDT and CDR2 is FYEKMQ (reference sequence). The CDR3 spans 15 residues. The trim removed 4 bases at V and 4 bases at J, leaving 7 bases unmatched.